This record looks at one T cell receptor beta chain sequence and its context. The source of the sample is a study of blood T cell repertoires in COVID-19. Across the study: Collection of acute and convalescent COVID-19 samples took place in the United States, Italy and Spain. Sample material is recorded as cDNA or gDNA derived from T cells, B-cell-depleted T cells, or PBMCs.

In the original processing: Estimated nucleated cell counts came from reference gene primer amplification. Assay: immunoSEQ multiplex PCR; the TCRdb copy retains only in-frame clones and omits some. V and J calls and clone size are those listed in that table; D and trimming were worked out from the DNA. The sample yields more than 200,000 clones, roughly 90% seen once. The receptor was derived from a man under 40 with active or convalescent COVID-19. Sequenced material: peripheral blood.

The CDR3 DNA reads as TGTGCCAGCAGTCCCGGGGACAGGCTAAACACTGAAGCTTTCTTT. Its protein is CASSPGDRLNTEAFF. The rearrangement joins TRBV3-1 (or the pseudogene TRBV3-2) to TRBJ1-1, with 8 bases fitting TRBD1. With 6 bases clipped from V and 2 bases from J, the junction kept 8 bases outside the gene matches. CDR1 and CDR2 (germline): LGHDT, YNNKEL (reference sequence). CDR3 length equals 15 residues.